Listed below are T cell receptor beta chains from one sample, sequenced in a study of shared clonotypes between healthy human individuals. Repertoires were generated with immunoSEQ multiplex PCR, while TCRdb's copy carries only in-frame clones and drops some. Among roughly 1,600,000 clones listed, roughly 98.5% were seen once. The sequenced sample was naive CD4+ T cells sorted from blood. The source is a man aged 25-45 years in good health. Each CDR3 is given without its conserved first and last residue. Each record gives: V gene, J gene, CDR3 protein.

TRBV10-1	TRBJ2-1	ASSNYNEQF
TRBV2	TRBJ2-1	ASRKDLAGAGNEQF
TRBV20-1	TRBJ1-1	SADIAEAF
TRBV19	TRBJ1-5	ATKGQTYQPQH
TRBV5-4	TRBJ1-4	ASSLVAGGDEKLF
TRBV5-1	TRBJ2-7	ASSLEGRGEQY
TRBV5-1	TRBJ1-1	ASSLGQLTEAF
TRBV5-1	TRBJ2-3	ASRNQSTDTQY
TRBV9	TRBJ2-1	ASSVARTGAYNEQF
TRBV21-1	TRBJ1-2	ASRGGTGNGYT
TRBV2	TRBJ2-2	ASSVERNTGELF
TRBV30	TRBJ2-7	AWSDPRSSYEQY
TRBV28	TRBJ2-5	ASSLPGTEETQY
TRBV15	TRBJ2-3	ATSRDRRHTDTQY
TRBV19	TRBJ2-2	ASSMSGTGELF
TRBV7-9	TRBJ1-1	ASSLSANTEAF
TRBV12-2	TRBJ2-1	ASRLWDSSSYNEQF
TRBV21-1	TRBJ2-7	ASSKLDSSYEQY
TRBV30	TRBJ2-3	AWNLLDTQY
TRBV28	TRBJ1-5	AGGVRVSNQPQH
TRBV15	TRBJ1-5	ATSGDILGGQPQH
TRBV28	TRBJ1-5	ASSLPGLQPQH
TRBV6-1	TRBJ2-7	ASSEVLGSGSLAHFYEQY
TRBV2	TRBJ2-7	ASSPGGTAYEQY
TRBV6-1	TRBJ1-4	ASRGSGTEKLF
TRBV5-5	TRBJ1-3	ASSLEWGSSGNTIY
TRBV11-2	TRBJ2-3	ASSPGTGGTDTQY
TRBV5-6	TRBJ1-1	ASSLGIRDTEAF
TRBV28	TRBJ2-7	ASSGSPGVGEQY
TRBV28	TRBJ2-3	AATGLAGDADTQY
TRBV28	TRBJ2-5	ASSHKLTETQY
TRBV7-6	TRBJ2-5	ASSFSGSGQETQY
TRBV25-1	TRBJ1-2	ASSGGTEGYT
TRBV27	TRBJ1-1	ASSFHGMNTEAF
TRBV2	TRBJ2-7	ASSPRTGSHEQY
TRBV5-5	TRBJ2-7	ASSARLADPLSEQY
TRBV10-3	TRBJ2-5	ATWRGQGETQY
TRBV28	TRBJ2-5	ASSTLDRGETQY
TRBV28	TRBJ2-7	ASSLTQGAGEQY
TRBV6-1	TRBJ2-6	ASSEFVSGANVLT
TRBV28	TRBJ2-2	ASTLTGELF
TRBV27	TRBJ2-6	ASSRRDRRYSGANVLT
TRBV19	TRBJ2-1	ASSILPPSSYNEQF
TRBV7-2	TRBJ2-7	ASNGGGTGFIEQY
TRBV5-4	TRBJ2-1	ASSSVSAPSYNEQF
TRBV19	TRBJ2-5	ASSTPGRQETQY
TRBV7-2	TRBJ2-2	ASSLWEVGELF
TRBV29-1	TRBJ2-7	SASPGLASNEQY
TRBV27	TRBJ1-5	ASSSRGGKQPQH
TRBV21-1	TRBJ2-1	ANPGTSGRSSYNEQF
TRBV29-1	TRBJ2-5	SVARGLEETQY
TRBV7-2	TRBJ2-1	ASSLAQHNEQF
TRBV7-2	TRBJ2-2	ASSLAQADTGELF
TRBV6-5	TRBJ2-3	ASSLTGSRTDTQY
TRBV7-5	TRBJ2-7	VRSLHPWGSLIYEQY
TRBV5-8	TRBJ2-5	ASSPGLAGGVETQY
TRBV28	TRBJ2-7	ASSPGTSGRVGEQY
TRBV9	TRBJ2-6	ASRASGANVLT
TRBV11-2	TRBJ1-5	ASTQGLNQPQH
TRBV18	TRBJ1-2	ASSPRTPGTLNYGYT